This entry features one T cell receptor (beta chain) sequence. Its target is unknown. This CDR3 has 16 residues. Germline V gene data show CDR1 as SGDLS and CDR2 as YYNGEE. Trimming took 3 bases from V and 4 from J, leaving 19 bases between them. This sample is drawn from a study of T-cell memory formation after mild COVID-19. General study points: Researchers found some responding clones in pre-infection memory, a sign that cross-reactive memory joined.

TCRdb re-derived calls from the 5' RACE reads in MiXCR, one entry per CDR3 protein. The table has roughly 340,000 distinct CDR3 sequences, approximately 16% seen once. Sequencing was carried out using PBMCs or a T cell subset sorted from them (not recorded which). The gene calls are TRBV9 and TRBJ1-2; D unclear. The sequence derives from a young man who had mild COVID-19 (a few samples of this study predate the infection). Cell type and time point are not known. CDR3 bases: TGTGCCAGCAGCGCGGCACCCCTTAGCACCCTCTATGGCTACACCTTC. Its protein product is CASSAAPLSTLYGYTF.